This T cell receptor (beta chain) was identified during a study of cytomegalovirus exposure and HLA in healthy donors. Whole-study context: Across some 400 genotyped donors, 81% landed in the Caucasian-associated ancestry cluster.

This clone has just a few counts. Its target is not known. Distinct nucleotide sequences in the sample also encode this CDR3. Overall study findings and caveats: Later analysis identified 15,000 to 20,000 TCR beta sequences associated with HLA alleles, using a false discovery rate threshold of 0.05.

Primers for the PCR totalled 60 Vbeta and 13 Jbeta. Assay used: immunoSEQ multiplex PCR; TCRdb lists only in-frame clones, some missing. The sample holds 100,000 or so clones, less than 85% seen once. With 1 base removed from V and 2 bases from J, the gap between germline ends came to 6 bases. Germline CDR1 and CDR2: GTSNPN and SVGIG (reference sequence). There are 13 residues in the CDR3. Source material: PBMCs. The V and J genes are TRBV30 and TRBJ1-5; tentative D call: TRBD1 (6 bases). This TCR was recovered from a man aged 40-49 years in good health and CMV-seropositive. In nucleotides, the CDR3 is TGTGCCTGGAGTGGACAGGGCAATCAGCCCCAGCATTTT. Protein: CAWSGQGNQPQHF. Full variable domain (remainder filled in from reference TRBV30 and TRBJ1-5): SQTIHQWPATLVQPVGSPLSLECTVEGTSNPNLYWYRQAAGRGLQLLFYSVGIGQISSEVPQNLSASRPQDRQFILSSKKLLLSDSGFYLCAWSGQGNQPQHFGDGTRLSIL.